This TCR beta chain derives from a study of somatic mutations in cytotoxic T cells in rheumatoid arthritis. Whole-study results and caveats: The top CD8+ clone topped 20% of CD8+ cells in about an eighth of the 65 patients. Compared with age-matched healthy controls, rheumatoid arthritis patients did not differ significantly in CD8+ T-cell clonality.

Germline loops: CDR1 GTSNPN, CDR2 SVGIG (reference sequence). The CDR3 consists of 13 residues. The V end lost 0 bases, the J end lost 1 base, and 7 bases lay between the germline ends. On this clone itself: Its cognate antigen is unknown.

Here immunoSEQ multiplex PCR was the method, and the copy in TCRdb shows in-frame clones only, minus some. Of more than 10,000 clones listed, about 77% were seen once; the top ten hold under 25%. Positive magnetic bead selection separated CD4+ and CD8+ cells, and flow cytometry confirmed purity. What was sequenced was CD8+ T cells sorted from blood. The chain uses TRBV30 and TRBJ2-7; D may correspond to TRBD1 or TRBD2 (5 bases each). The receptor was isolated from an adult with rheumatoid arthritis. The CDR3 coding sequence is TGTGCCTGGAGTGTGGGGGTTTCCTACGAGCAGTACTTC. As protein: CAWSVGVSYEQYF.